These 18 T cell receptor beta chains came from one sample sequenced in a study of blood T cell repertoires in COVID-19. The repertoire was sequenced with immunoSEQ multiplex PCR; TCRdb's copy has only in-frame clones and lacks some. This sample yields over 120,000 clones, of which around 89% are seen a single time; 2.5% to 3% belongs to the top ten. Sequencing was performed on peripheral blood. These receptors all stem from a man aged 55 to 69 with active or convalescent COVID-19.

The chain employs TRBV6-6 and TRBJ1-5; tentative D call: TRBD1 (5 bases). V was shortened by 8 bases and J by 0 bases, with 8 bases between the two germline ends. CDR1 and CDR2 (germline): MNHNY, SVGAGI (reference sequence). This CDR3 has 13 amino acids. As DNA, the CDR3 is TGTGCCAGCCAAGACAGTAGCAATCAGCCCCAGCATTTT. This gives the protein CASQDSSNQPQHF.

The chain employs TRBV7-9 and TRBJ2-4; a weak D match, TRBD1 (5 bases). Germline V gene sequence: CDR1 SEHNR, CDR2 FQNEAQ (reference sequence). The V end was cut by 5 bases, the J end by 5 bases, with 13 bases between. The CDR3 is 14 amino acids. The CDR3 DNA is TGTGCCAGCAGCCGCCGGACAAAGGAAAACATTCAGTACTTC. Residues: CASSRRTKENIQYF.

The chain uses TRBV28 and TRBJ2-5; 12 nucleotides align to TRBD2. Germline V gene sequence: CDR1 MDHEN, CDR2 SYDVKM. The CDR3 loop spans 16 amino acids. The trim removed 5 bases at V and 2 bases at J, leaving 6 bases unmatched. CDR3 sequence: CASSPASGGAQETQYF. The CDR3 DNA reads as TGTGCCAGCAGTCCTGCTAGCGGGGGGGCGCAAGAGACCCAGTACTTC.

The gene calls are TRBV3-1 (or the pseudogene TRBV3-2) and TRBJ1-3, with D uncertain. The CDR3 runs 13 residues. V dropped 1 base and J dropped 4 bases, with 5 bases sitting between them. The germline V gene has CDR1 LGHDT and CDR2 YNNKEL (reference sequence). DNA of the CDR3: TGTGCCAGCAGCCAAGTACGGGGAAACACCATATATTTT. Its translation: CASSQVRGNTIYF.

This sequence joins TRBV14 and TRBJ1-4; TRBD1 matches at 8 bases. Germline CDR1 SGHDN, CDR2 FVKESK. The CDR3 contains 15 residues. Germline trimming cut 4 bases from V and 7 bases from J; bases unmatched to any gene: 8. This chain's CDR3 is CASSPTGVRVEKLFF. The CDR3 coding sequence is TGTGCCAGCAGCCCGACAGGGGTTCGAGTTGAAAAACTGTTTTTT.

The gene calls are TRBV19 and TRBJ2-1; TRBD2 agrees at 10 bases. Germline CDR1 LNHDA, CDR2 SQIVND (reference sequence). Trimming removed 2 bases from V and 2 bases from J; junction bases left unmatched: 9. This CDR3 is 18 amino acids long. The DNA of the CDR3 is TGTGCCAGTAGTATAAAGATAGCGGGAGGCAGGACCTACAATGAGCAGTTCTTC. Translating gives CASSIKIAGGRTYNEQFF.

This rearrangement joins TRBV7-2 to TRBJ2-7; 10 nucleotides align to TRBD2. This CDR3 contains 14 residues. Germline CDR1 reads SGHTA; CDR2 reads FQGNSA. V shed 4 bases and J 11 bases; nucleotides not matched to a gene: 11. The CDR3 sequence: CASSYTGTSEQKYF. Here the CDR3 DNA reads TGTGCCAGCAGCTACACCGGGACTAGCGAGCAGAAGTACTTC.

The V gene is TRBV11-2, the J gene TRBJ2-3, with 12 bases matching TRBD2. The J segment lost 4 bases and the V segment lost 3 bases, leaving 11 bases of the junction unmatched. Germline loops: CDR1 SGHAT, CDR2 FQNNGV. There are 18 residues in the CDR3. CDR3 in DNA: TGTGCCAGCAGCTTGTTGGCTAGCGGGGGGGCTTTCCCAGATACGCAGTATTTT. This codes for CASSLLASGGAFPDTQYF.

The DNA for the CDR3 is TGCGCCAGCAGGTCGGTAGGAGGGCGGGAGACCCAGTACTTC. It is translated as CASRSVGGRETQYF. The chain joins TRBV10-2 to TRBJ2-5; possible D gene TRBD2, 6 bases. The ends were cut back, 6 bases at V and 5 bases at J, with 16 bases in the middle. Germline values: CDR1 WSHSY, CDR2 SAAADI. The CDR3 length is 14 residues.

The chain is built from TRBV25-1 and TRBJ1-6, with D perhaps TRBD1 (5 bases). The CDR3 sequence is 15 residues long. Germline assignment: CDR1 MGHDK and CDR2 SYGVNS. V was pared by 3 bases and J by 10 bases, with 16 bases between. The CDR3 region has the DNA TGTGCCAGCAGTGAGGGGGGGAGGTCAGGGTCACCCCTCCACTTT. Protein product: CASSEGGRSGSPLHF.

The gene calls are TRBV28 and TRBJ1-4; 9 bases are shared with TRBD1. The CDR3 contains 16 residues. V was clipped by 2 bases and J by 6 bases; unmatched bases: 7. CDR1 MDHEN and CDR2 SYDVKM come from the germline V gene. CDR3 coding DNA: TGTGCCAGCAGTTTAAGGGTGGGACAGGGAGATGAAAAACTGTTTTTT. Translation: CASSLRVGQGDEKLFF.

This chain joins TRBV18 and TRBJ2-7; 9 bases match TRBD1. CDR3 size: 13 residues. The V gene end was trimmed by 3 bases and the J gene end by 6 bases; junction bases not matched to a gene: 3. Germline loops: CDR1 KGHSH, CDR2 LQKENI. The CDR3 DNA follows: TGTGCCAGCTCACCCGGGACAGGGTCCGAGCAGTACTTC. Translation: CASSPGTGSEQYF.

The chain combines TRBV19 with TRBJ1-3; 7 positions match TRBD1. With 9 bases clipped from V and 5 bases from J, the junction kept 4 bases outside the gene matches. The CDR3 extends over 12 amino acids. CDR1 is LNHDA and CDR2 is SQIVND in the germline V gene (reference sequence). The CDR3 spells CARPGQRNTIYF. The DNA of the CDR3 is TGTGCCAGGCCGGGACAGAGAAACACCATATATTTT.

J is TRBJ2-7 and V is TRBV28; 7 positions agree with TRBD2. J was trimmed by 2 bases and V by 6 bases; bases with no gene match: 4. The CDR3 totals 13 residues. The V gene's germline CDR1 is MDHEN and CDR2 SYDVKM. CDR3 in amino acids: CASSGGSPYEQYF. CDR3 nucleotides: TGTGCCAGCAGCGGCGGGAGTCCCTACGAGCAGTACTTC. Supplemented by reference TRBV28 and TRBJ2-7, the full variable domain reads DVKVTQSSRYLVKRTGEKVFLECVQDMDHENMFWYRQDPGLGLRLIYFSYDVKMKEKGDIPEGYSVSREKKERFSLILESASTNQTSMYLCASSGGSPYEQYFGPGTRLTVT.

This clone was observed a single time. This CDR3 is CASLKLNLRGADNSPLHF. Written as DNA, the CDR3 is TGTGCCAGCTTAAAGCTTAATCTCAGGGGCGCCGATAATTCACCCCTCCACTTT. The chain couples TRBV27 to TRBJ1-6; possibly TRBD1 for D (6 bases). Germline CDR1 MNHEY, CDR2 SMNVEV (reference sequence). The CDR3 is 18 residues long. Between the trimmed V and J ends, which lost 8 bases and 5 bases, there was a span of 25 bases.

This chain uses TRBV24-1 with TRBJ1-2, with D perhaps TRBD1 (6 bases). Germline values: CDR1 KGHDR, CDR2 SFDVKD. This CDR3 has 14 amino acids. Trimming removed 4 bases from V and 8 bases from J, with 16 bases in between. DNA for the CDR3: TGTGCCACCAGTGACCCCAGGGGAATAGGGGGCTACACCTTC. Protein sequence: CATSDPRGIGGYTF.

There are a few counts of this clone. Here the CDR3 DNA reads TGTGCCAGCAGCCAAGCCCGGGACAGGGCCCCCTCCTATAATTCACCCCTCCACTTT. This codes for CASSQARDRAPSYNSPLHF. This chain joins TRBV3-1 (or the pseudogene TRBV3-2) and TRBJ1-6; 9 bases map to TRBD1. CDR1 is LGHDT and CDR2 is YNNKEL in the germline V gene (reference sequence). The CDR3 consists of 19 residues. Trimming at V came to 1 base and at J to 0 bases, leaving 7 bases not matched to a gene.

The chain couples TRBV9 to TRBJ1-6, with D uncertain. V was clipped by 4 bases and J by 6 bases, with 20 bases between them. The CDR3 covers 17 residues. Germline V gene sequence: CDR1 SGDLS, CDR2 YYNGEE. This CDR3 is CASSQTPLGSGNSPLHF. The CDR3 nucleotides read TGTGCCAGCAGCCAAACTCCCTTGGGCAGCGGTAATTCACCCCTCCACTTT.